This is a list of T cell receptor beta chains from one sample in a study of blood T cell repertoires in COVID-19. Clones were read by immunoSEQ multiplex PCR, and TCRdb kept only the in-frame ones, dropping some. The sample consists of roughly 140,000 clones, around 84% of them appearing once. The sequencing sample was made of peripheral blood. These receptors all come from a human donor in a cohort sampled during active COVID-19. Both conserved end residues are part of each CDR3. The order of the fields is clone size, D gene, V gene, J gene, CDR3 protein, CDR3 DNA. D genes are given only for firm matches. Size values are once, few and many counts, or a class for expanded clones, and some rows have none.

-	-	TRBV7-9	TRBJ2-3	CASSLGDRNTDTQYF	TGTGCCAGCAGCTTAGGTGACAGAAACACAGATACGCAGTATTTT
-	-	TRBV7-8	TRBJ1-1	CASSLAGAGEAFF	TGTGCCAGCAGCTTAGCAGGGGCAGGTGAAGCTTTCTTT
-	-	TRBV5-4	TRBJ2-5	CASSLPKETQYF	TGTGCCAGCAGCTTGCCAAAAGAGACCCAGTACTTC
-	TRBD1	TRBV4-3	TRBJ2-7	CASSQIGQGYYEQYF	TGCGCCAGCAGCCAAATCGGACAGGGGTACTACGAGCAGTACTTC
-	-	TRBV5-4	TRBJ1-2	CASSLDSNYGYTF	TGTGCCAGCAGCTTGGACAGTAACTATGGCTACACCTTC
-	-	TRBV5-1	TRBJ2-5	CASSLTSQWGYQETQYF	TGCGCCAGCAGCTTGACCTCCCAATGGGGCTACCAAGAGACCCAGTACTTC
-	-	TRBV6-9	TRBJ1-1	CASSGDTEAFF	TGTGCCAGCTCAGGGGACACTGAAGCTTTCTTT
-	-	TRBV6-5	TRBJ1-5	CATQGQGNQPQHF	TGTGCCACCCAGGGTCAGGGCAATCAGCCCCAGCATTTT
-	-	TRBV15	TRBJ1-1	CATSRGQTGNTEAFF	TGTGCCACCAGCAGAGGCCAAACAGGGAACACTGAAGCTTTCTTT
-	-	TRBV2	TRBJ2-1	CASSLGGDPGSYNEQFF	TGTGCCAGCAGTCTAGGAGGGGACCCCGGCTCCTACAATGAGCAGTTCTTC
once	-	TRBV6-1	TRBJ1-1	CASSEGGGINEAFF	TGTGCCAGCAGTGAAGGAGGAGGGATTAATGAAGCTTTCTTT
few	-	TRBV3-1/TRBV3-2	TRBJ1-2	CASSRTEANYGYTF	TGTGCCAGCAGCCGGACAGAAGCTAACTATGGCTACACCTTC
-	-	TRBV19	TRBJ2-2	CASKERYTGELFF	TGTGCCAGTAAGGAGCGGTACACCGGGGAGCTGTTTTTT
-	-	TRBV13	TRBJ2-3	CASSLLYRGATTDTQYF	TGTGCCAGCAGCTTATTATATCGGGGAGCCACCACAGATACGCAGTATTTT
-	-	TRBV11-2	TRBJ1-1	CATKIPMNTEAFF	TGTGCCACCAAGATACCTATGAACACTGAAGCTTTCTTT
-	-	TRBV30	TRBJ1-2	CAWRDSRPYGYTF	TGTGCCTGGAGGGACAGCCGTCCCTATGGCTACACCTTC
-	-	TRBV7-7	TRBJ2-3	CASSAGAGDTQYF	TGTGCTAGCAGCGCGGGCGCCGGGGATACGCAGTATTTT
-	TRBD2	TRBV5-1	TRBJ2-1	CASSWTSGGVNEQFF	TGCGCCAGCAGCTGGACTAGCGGGGGGGTTAATGAGCAGTTCTTC
-	-	TRBV4-2	TRBJ2-3	CASSRGQVTQYF	TGTGCCAGCAGCAGAGGGCAGGTTACGCAGTATTTT
-	-	TRBV19	TRBJ1-5	CASSSTGRILDQPQHF	TGTGCCAGTAGTTCGACGGGGAGGATCCTGGATCAGCCCCAGCATTTT
-	-	TRBV5-1	TRBJ2-1	CASSLNSLDEQFF	TGCGCCAGCAGCCTGAATAGTTTAGATGAGCAGTTCTTC
-	TRBD1	TRBV11-2	TRBJ1-4	CASSLQGATNEKLFF	TGTGCCAGCAGCTTACAGGGGGCAACTAATGAAAAACTGTTTTTT
-	TRBD1	TRBV4-1	TRBJ1-1	CASSQLGQGFEAFF	TGCGCCAGCAGCCAACTGGGACAGGGATTTGAAGCTTTCTTT
-	-	TRBV9	TRBJ2-7	CASSVGADSYEQYF	TGTGCCAGCAGCGTAGGTGCGGACTCCTACGAGCAGTACTTC
-	TRBD2	TRBV5-5	TRBJ2-1	CASSPSAGTTNEQFF	TGTGCCAGCAGTCCAAGCGCCGGGACTACAAATGAGCAGTTCTTC
-	-	TRBV11-2	TRBJ1-5	CASARSGYQPQHF	TGTGCCAGCGCCCGATCGGGGTATCAGCCCCAGCATTTT
-	TRBD1	TRBV7-9	TRBJ2-7	CASSSRGTVTYEQYF	TGTGCCAGCAGCTCGAGGGGGACAGTTACCTACGAGCAGTACTTC
-	-	TRBV28	TRBJ1-1	CASSFQGLRGNNEAFF	TGTGCCAGCAGTTTCCAGGGGCTGAGGGGAAACAATGAAGCTTTCTTT
-	-	TRBV30	TRBJ1-6	CAWRGAGANSPLHF	TGTGCCTGGAGGGGGGCCGGGGCCAATTCACCCCTCCACTTT
-	TRBD1	TRBV2	TRBJ1-2	CASRPQQGETYGYTF	TGTGCCAGCAGACCGCAACAGGGGGAGACCTATGGCTACACCTTC
-	-	TRBV3-1/TRBV3-2	TRBJ1-3	CASSRRGGGNTIYF	TGTGCCAGCAGCCGTCGGGGAGGGGGAAACACCATATATTTT
-	TRBD2	TRBV24-1	TRBJ2-1	CATSDERGYNEQFF	TGTGCCACCAGCGATGAGCGGGGTTACAATGAGCAGTTCTTC
few	-	TRBV24-1	TRBJ1-5	CATSDWSRLAMAQHF	TGTGCCACCAGTGATTGGAGCAGACTAGCAATGGCCCAGCATTTT
-	TRBD2	TRBV28	TRBJ2-3	CASSKLSGGGLDTQYF	TGTGCCAGCAGTAAACTTAGCGGGGGGGGATTAGATACGCAGTATTTT
-	-	TRBV4-3	TRBJ1-2	CASSLNGRGPYGYTF	TGCGCCAGCAGCCTAAACGGGAGGGGTCCCTATGGCTACACCTTC
few	-	TRBV28	TRBJ2-1	CASSPGYNEQFF	TGTGCCAGCAGTCCAGGATACAATGAGCAGTTCTTC
-	-	TRBV11-2	TRBJ1-5	CASSLRDTQHF	TGTGCCAGCAGCTTACGGGACACTCAGCATTTT
-	-	TRBV4-1	TRBJ1-2	CASSQDRALGYGYTF	TGCGCCAGCAGCCAAGACAGGGCCTTAGGCTATGGCTACACCTTC
-	-	TRBV11-3	TRBJ2-3	CASSPAALTDTQYF	TGTGCCAGCAGCCCGGCGGCACTCACAGATACGCAGTATTTT
-	-	TRBV9	TRBJ1-2	CASTPPAGLSYTF	TGTGCCAGCACTCCCCCGGCAGGGCTGAGCTACACCTTC
-	TRBD2	TRBV5-1	TRBJ2-1	CASSLSGGYSYNEQFF	TGCGCCAGCAGCTTGAGCGGGGGCTACTCCTACAATGAGCAGTTCTTC
-	TRBD1	TRBV5-4	TRBJ1-2	CASRGQGPDGYTF	TGTGCCAGCAGGGGACAGGGGCCTGATGGCTACACCTTC
-	-	TRBV6-5	TRBJ1-4	CASSLRASNEKLFF	TGTGCCAGCAGCCTCAGGGCATCTAATGAAAAACTGTTTTTT
-	TRBD2	TRBV19	TRBJ2-5	CASSMWGGETQYF	TGTGCCAGTAGTATGTGGGGAGGGGAGACCCAGTACTTC
once	TRBD2	TRBV28	TRBJ2-2	CASSLVSGAMTGELFF	TGTGCCAGCAGTTTAGTCAGCGGGGCCATGACCGGGGAGCTGTTTTTT
-	-	TRBV3-1/TRBV3-2	TRBJ2-7	CASSRMGGYEQYF	TGTGCCAGCAGCCGGATGGGAGGTTACGAGCAGTACTTC
-	-	TRBV5-4	TRBJ1-5	CASSVGPGSSNQPQHF	TGTGCCAGCAGCGTGGGGCCGGGGAGTAGCAATCAGCCCCAGCATTTT
-	-	TRBV30	TRBJ1-1	CALNFGVNTEAFF	TGTGCCCTAAATTTCGGGGTGAACACTGAAGCTTTCTTT
few	-	TRBV5-6	TRBJ1-1	CASSLGGNPTEAFF	TGTGCCAGCAGCTTGGGAGGGAATCCCACTGAAGCTTTCTTT
once	-	TRBV4-2	TRBJ2-5	CASSQVSSRGRETQYF	TGTGCCAGCAGCCAAGTTAGCTCGCGGGGGCGAGAGACCCAGTACTTC
-	TRBD1	TRBV7-6	TRBJ1-2	CASSLVTGGGGYTF	TGTGCCAGCAGCTTAGTGACAGGGGGAGGTGGCTACACCTTC
-	TRBD1	TRBV6-6	TRBJ1-2	CASKTGEGGYTF	TGTGCCAGCAAGACAGGGGAGGGAGGCTACACCTTC
few	TRBD1	TRBV2	TRBJ1-5	CASRDRPYSNQPQHF	TGTGCCAGCAGGGACAGGCCGTATAGCAATCAGCCCCAGCATTTT